The 16 T cell receptor beta chains below were found in one sample sequenced in a study of cytomegalovirus exposure and HLA in healthy donors. Amplification used 60 Vbeta primers and 13 Jbeta primers. Assay used: immunoSEQ multiplex PCR; TCRdb lists only in-frame clones, some missing. The top ten clones hold approximately 12% of a sample with 60,000 to 75,000 clones, 85% of them seen once. The sample comprised PBMCs. The receptors were gathered from a female donor in good health and CMV-seronegative.

The chain combines TRBV19 with TRBJ2-1; a possible D gene is TRBD2 (6 bases). V dropped 7 bases and J dropped 5 bases, with 15 bases sitting between them. The CDR3 contains 14 residues. Germline CDR1 and CDR2: LNHDA and SQIVND (reference sequence). The CDR3 DNA follows: TGTGCCAGTACCTCGGGACTTAAACACAATGAGCAGTTCTTC. Protein sequence: CASTSGLKHNEQFF.

The chain carries TRBV5-1 and TRBJ1-1, with D perhaps TRBD1 (5 bases). The germline V gene has CDR1 SGHRS and CDR2 YFSETQ. The V end lost 4 bases, the J end lost 1 base, and 17 bases lay between the germline ends. The CDR3 is 16 residues long. The CDR3 DNA follows: TGCGCCAGCAGCGGACAAACGGGACTCACGAACACTGAAGCTTTCTTT. It yields the protein CASSGQTGLTNTEAFF. The full variable domain, with the rest looked up from reference TRBV5-1 and TRBJ1-1, is KAGVTQTPRYLIKTRGQQVTLSCSPISGHRSVSWYQQTPGQGLQFLFEYFSETQRNKGNFPGRFSGRQFSNSRSEMNVSTLELGDSALYLCASSGQTGLTNTEAFFGQGTRLTVV.

The chain links TRBV6-5 to TRBJ1-6; D is possibly TRBD1 (6 bases). V was cut by 2 bases and J by 11 bases, with 13 bases left in between. CDR1 is MNHEY and CDR2 is SVGAGI in the germline V gene. CDR3 length equals 14 residues. CDR3 in amino acids: CASSYEGTRTPLHF. As DNA, the CDR3 is TGTGCCAGCAGTTACGAGGGGACAAGGACACCCCTCCACTTT.

The chain combines TRBV29-1 with TRBJ2-1; D possibly corresponds to TRBD1 (5 bases). This CDR3 contains 14 residues. Trimming removed 2 bases from V and 6 bases from J, with 14 bases in between. Germline values: CDR1 SQVTM, CDR2 ANQGSEA. CDR3 amino acids: CSVELGRGTNEQFF. The CDR3 DNA sequence: TGCAGCGTTGAATTAGGAAGGGGTACCAATGAGCAGTTCTTC.

This clone was detected a few times. This chain uses TRBV5-4 with TRBJ2-5, with D perhaps TRBD2 (6 bases). Germline CDR1 reads SGHNT; CDR2 reads YYREEE (reference sequence). There are 13 residues in the CDR3. With 4 bases removed from V and 1 base from J, the gap between germline ends came to 8 bases. This CDR3 is CASSRESQETQYF. For the CDR3, the DNA is TGTGCCAGCAGCCGGGAGAGCCAAGAGACCCAGTACTTC.

This clone appeared a few times. V usage is TRBV6-1 and J usage is TRBJ1-2; a weak D match, TRBD1 (5 bases). Germline CDR1 reads MNHNS; CDR2 reads SASEGT. The CDR3 is 14 amino acids. Trimming stripped 11 bases from V and 7 bases from J, with 23 bases between. Here the CDR3 reads CACGTEAFSPGYTF. The CDR3 nucleotides read TGTGCCTGCGGGACCGAAGCTTTTAGTCCTGGCTACACCTTC.

This clone occurred once. CDR3 nucleotide sequence: TGTGCTAGTGTCGGGACTAGCACCTACGAGCAGTACTTC. It codes for CASVGTSTYEQYF. V gene TRBV12-5 combines with J gene TRBJ2-7; 9 bases align to TRBD2. This CDR3 spans 13 amino acids. The junction had 3 bases not matched to a gene; V was cut back by 7 bases and J by 2 bases. CDR1 LGHNT and CDR2 FRNRAP come from the germline V gene.

The chain joins TRBV6-6 to TRBJ2-1, with a weak D call TRBD1 (6 bases). The CDR3 loop spans 16 amino acids. Deletions cut 7 bases from V and 9 bases from J, with 25 bases between. Germline CDR1 and CDR2: MNHNY and SVGAGI (reference sequence). CDR3 nucleotides: TGTGCCAGCACTTATTTGGGACACCTAGATGGGGGTGAGCAGTTCTTC. It encodes CASTYLGHLDGGEQFF.

The J gene is TRBJ2-1, the V gene TRBV6-5; TRBD1 matches 7 bases. V lost 6 bases and J lost 4; bases outside the gene matches: 9. The CDR3 is made up of 15 amino acids. In germline, CDR1 is MNHEY, CDR2 SVGAGI. The CDR3 sequence is CASRRDRAPYNEQFF. For the CDR3, the DNA is TGTGCCAGCAGGCGCGACAGGGCGCCGTACAATGAGCAGTTCTTC.

V is TRBV6-5 and J is TRBJ2-3; 7 nucleotides agree with TRBD2. Germline loops: CDR1 MNHEY, CDR2 SVGAGI. CDR3 length: 12 residues. Trimming cost V 6 bases and J 7 bases; bases outside gene matches: 4. This CDR3 is CASSRTRNTQYF. DNA for the CDR3: TGTGCCAGCAGCCGGACTAGGAATACGCAGTATTTT.

This chain links TRBV18 with TRBJ1-4, with D possibly TRBD1 on 6 matching bases. This CDR3 has 17 amino acids. From germline, CDR1 is KGHSH and CDR2 LQKENI. V gave up 2 bases and J gave up 1 base, with 14 bases separating them. The CDR3 sequence: CASSPNPRGQTNEKLFF. In DNA, the CDR3 is TGTGCCAGCTCACCAAATCCCAGGGGACAAACTAATGAAAAACTGTTTTTT.

The chain couples TRBV28 to TRBJ1-2; D perhaps matches TRBD1 (5 bases). CDR1 and CDR2 from the germline V gene are MDHEN and SYDVKM. The CDR3 covers 13 residues. Trimming shortened V by 6 bases and J by 4 bases, and 12 bases separated the two germline ends. Here the CDR3 reads CASSPGGVYGYTF. The DNA of the CDR3 is TGTGCCAGCAGCCCAGGAGGGGTCTATGGCTACACCTTC.

CDR3 in amino acids: CSAKREDEQFF. As DNA, the CDR3 is TGCAGTGCGAAGCGGGAAGATGAGCAGTTCTTC. V is TRBV20-1 and J is TRBJ2-1, with 7 nucleotides matching TRBD2. Losses at the gene ends were 6 bases for V and 8 bases for J; bases not matched to a gene: 4. This CDR3 has 11 amino acids. Germline CDR1 and CDR2: DFQATT and SNEGSKA (reference sequence).

This rearrangement joins TRBV27 to TRBJ2-2; the match to TRBD1 covers 7 bases. The CDR3 is 14 residues long. From germline, CDR1 is MNHEY and CDR2 SMNVEV (reference sequence). V dropped 5 bases and J dropped 7; count of bases not matched to a gene: 7. CDR3 in amino acids: CASSPQGSDGELFF. CDR3 sequence (DNA): TGTGCCAGCAGTCCACAGGGGAGTGACGGGGAGCTGTTTTTT.

The chain is built from TRBV11-2 and TRBJ2-3, with 8 bases lining up with TRBD1. CDR3 length: 16 residues. CDR1 is SGHAT, CDR2 FQNNGV, per germline. With V trimmed by 0 bases and J by 1 base, 3 bases remained unmatched. The CDR3 reads CASSLEPGGGTDTQYF. The CDR3 region has the DNA TGTGCCAGCAGCTTAGAGCCAGGGGGCGGCACAGATACGCAGTATTTT.

The chain uses TRBV5-1 and TRBJ2-5; D unresolved. The ends were cut back, 0 bases at V and 4 bases at J, with 10 bases in the middle. The CDR3 sequence is 14 residues long. Germline values: CDR1 SGHRS, CDR2 YFSETQ. CDR3 nucleotide sequence: TGCGCCAGCAGCTTGGACGGGTCCCGAGAGACCCAGTACTTC. This encodes CASSLDGSRETQYF. Complete variable domain (other parts from reference TRBV5-1 and TRBJ2-5): KAGVTQTPRYLIKTRGQQVTLSCSPISGHRSVSWYQQTPGQGLQFLFEYFSETQRNKGNFPGRFSGRQFSNSRSEMNVSTLELGDSALYLCASSLDGSRETQYFGPGTRLLVL.